The 5 T cell receptor beta chains in this list originate from one sample, sequenced in a study of metastatic and nonmetastatic thyroid tumors. No treatment of any kind had been given to any patient before thyroid surgery. MiXCR re-clonotyped the PCR reads for TCRdb. Of some 21,000 clones listed, more than 20% are singletons. Sequencing was carried out using blood. Source of these receptors: a male donor with papillary thyroid cancer or a benign thyroid nodule (not recorded which). Some clones in this sample may be carry-over from other donors' samples.

Points on this clone: The germline gene is not matched at one end of the junction; a read error may be the cause. The V and J genes are TRBV6-7 and TRBJ2-1, with D maybe TRBD2 (5 bases). TRBV6-7 is treated as an ORF (open reading frame) with a function not yet certain. The CDR3 runs 13 residues. This chain's CDR3 is CASRYRDYNEQFF. In nucleotides, the CDR3 is TGTGCCAGCCGTTACCGGGACTACAATGAGCAGTTCTTC.

This clone was counted many times. This chain connects TRBV18 to TRBJ2-7; 9 bases are shared with TRBD1. This CDR3 is 14 amino acids long. V lost 3 bases, J lost 5 bases, and 5 bases stayed unmatched. CDR1 and CDR2 (germline): KGHSH, LQKENI. CDR3 nucleotides: TGTGCCAGCTCACCTGGGACAGGGAACCACGAGCAGTACTTC. Residues: CASSPGTGNHEQYF.

V is TRBV6-1 and J is TRBJ2-1; TRBD2 aligns across 11 bases. The CDR3 spans 14 residues. Germline CDR1 MNHNS, CDR2 SASEGT. V shed 8 bases, J shed 8 bases, and the junction held 8 bases outside the gene matches. The CDR3 nucleotides read TGTGCCAGCGCTTTTAGCGGGAGGGCCTATGAGCAGTTCTTC. As protein: CASAFSGRAYEQFF.

This clone has a count of ten or more. CDR3 residues: CASSEQGGSYNEQFF. The CDR3, as DNA: TGTGCCAGCAGTGAACAGGGAGGGTCCTACAATGAGCAGTTCTTC. This rearrangement joins TRBV12-3 or TRBV12-4 to TRBJ2-1, with D perhaps matching TRBD2 (7 bases). V dropped 5 bases and J dropped 1 base, with 12 bases sitting between them. The CDR3 extends over 15 amino acids.

In its sample, this clone is medium-sized. V is TRBV27 and J is TRBJ2-3; 11 bases agree with TRBD2. CDR3 length equals 17 residues. CDR1 MNHEY and CDR2 SMNVEV come from the germline V gene (reference sequence). Losses at the gene ends were 5 bases for V and 2 bases for J; bases not matched to a gene: 9. The CDR3 DNA follows: TGTGCCAGCAGTCTCCGAACTAGCGGGGGCTTCACAGATACGCAGTATTTT. Encoded protein: CASSLRTSGGFTDTQYF.